This TCR beta chain is drawn from a study of OX40 agonist ivuxolimab in advanced cancers. The overall study: Hepatocellular carcinoma, melanoma, renal cell or head and neck cancer affected the dose-escalation patients. Of the patients, three showed partial responses, one with hepatocellular carcinoma and two with cutaneous melanoma. Study-level points and caveats: Clones of CD4+ and CD8+ blood T cells grew by week 6 at doses of 0.1 to 3.0 mg/kg.

Concerning this clone: Its antigen remains unidentified.

Sampled blood was obtained at baseline, cycle 4 day 1, and cycle 7 day 1. Germline assignment: CDR1 SGHNT and CDR2 YYREEE (reference sequence). Trimming removed 0 bases from V and 4 bases from J, with 17 bases in between. This CDR3 spans 18 amino acids. Generated by immunoSEQ multiplex PCR, the TCRdb table keeps only in-frame clones and is missing some. Of about 81,000 clones in the sample, under 90% were seen once. This receptor was identified in an adult with an advanced solid tumor such as melanoma, head and neck, liver or kidney cancer. The chain employs TRBV5-4 and TRBJ2-6; D could derive from TRBD1 or TRBD2 (5 bases each). The source was CD4+ or CD8+ T cells sorted from blood, collected in a trial of the OX40 agonist ivuxolimab. CDR3 loop: CASSLGLSGPGGANVLTF. CDR3 nucleotide sequence: TGTGCCAGCAGCTTGGGATTATCAGGGCCGGGGGGGGCCAACGTCCTGACTTTC.